This entry concerns a single T cell receptor (beta chain). Trimming stripped 0 bases from V and 3 bases from J, with 9 bases between. The length of the CDR3 is 15 residues. In germline, CDR1 is SEHNR, CDR2 FQNEAQ (reference sequence). The source of the sample is a study of blood T cell repertoires in COVID-19. Background on the study: Material from acute and convalescent COVID-19 was sourced from the United States, Italy and Spain.

Original analysis: Reference gene primer amplification in the assay estimated nucleated cell counts. TCRdb keeps only in-frame clones here, not all; method: immunoSEQ multiplex PCR. V, J and clone size are taken as reported in that table, and D and trimming were inferred from the DNA itself. The data contain approximately 150,000 clones, roughly 84% of them singletons. The sequenced sample consisted of peripheral blood. This TCR was sampled from a man in his 60s with acute or convalescent COVID-19. V and J are TRBV7-9 and TRBJ1-5; D is possibly TRBD1 (5 bases). The CDR3: CASSLATGSNQPQHF. The CDR3 nucleotides are TGTGCCAGCAGCTTAGCTACAGGATCCAATCAGCCCCAGCATTTT.